Presented here are 18 T cell receptor beta chains from one specimen sequenced in a study of blood T cell repertoires in COVID-19. Produced via immunoSEQ multiplex PCR; TCRdb's table is partial and in-frame only. Among roughly 120,000 clones listed, around 90% were seen once. Sample: peripheral blood. These receptors were collected from a woman aged 60-75 years with COVID-19, enrolled during active disease.

V is TRBV4-2 and J is TRBJ1-2; no definite D call. Deletions cut 9 bases from V and 4 bases from J, with 18 bases between. CDR1 and CDR2 (germline): LGHNA, YNFKEQ. The CDR3 covers 14 residues. The CDR3 DNA reads TGTGCCAGTAACCCCGGACTCGACTTCTATGGCTACACCTTC. Protein product: CASNPGLDFYGYTF.

J is TRBJ1-1 and V is TRBV11-3, with 7 bases identical to TRBD1. Germline V CDR1 and CDR2: SGHNT, YENEEA. The CDR3 runs 14 residues. After removal of 5 bases from V and 4 bases from J, the junction contained 7 bases not matched to a gene. The CDR3 reads CASSQKGAGTEAFF. As DNA, the CDR3 is TGTGCCAGCAGCCAAAAGGGGGCTGGCACTGAAGCTTTCTTT.

This chain uses TRBV7-9 with TRBJ1-4; D possibly corresponds to TRBD1 (6 bases). CDR1 and CDR2 (germline): SEHNR, FQNEAQ (reference sequence). CDR3 length equals 18 residues. The V end lost 1 base, the J end lost 0 bases, and 15 bases lay between the germline ends. In DNA form, the CDR3 reads TGTGCCAGCAGCTTAGGTCGACGGGGGGCTGCAACTAATGAAAAACTGTTTTTT. This encodes CASSLGRRGAATNEKLFF.

This sequence joins TRBV7-2 and TRBJ2-2; maybe TRBD1 (6 bases). The CDR3 spans 15 residues. CDR1 SGHTA and CDR2 FQGNSA come from the germline V gene. V was trimmed by 1 base and J by 4 bases, leaving 10 bases between them. The CDR3 DNA is TGTGCCAGCAGCTTAGACAGGGTTAGCACCGGGGAGCTGTTTTTT. Amino acid sequence: CASSLDRVSTGELFF.

CDR3: CASSFDGQGVYEQYF. The CDR3 DNA is TGTGCCAGCAGCTTCGACGGACAGGGGGTCTACGAGCAGTACTTC. The chain joins TRBV5-8 to TRBJ2-7, with 10 bases matching TRBD1. V was pared by 2 bases and J by 3 bases, with 5 bases of the junction left unmatched. Germline CDR1 is SGHTS and CDR2 is YDEGEE. The CDR3 contains 15 residues. The full variable domain, its missing parts supplied by reference TRBV5-8 and TRBJ2-7, is EAGVTQSPTHLIKTRGQQATLRCSPISGHTSVYWYQQALGLGLQFLLWYDEGEERNRGNFPPRFSGRQFPNYSSELNVNALELEDSALYLCASSFDGQGVYEQYFGPGTRLTVT.

This chain uses TRBV11-2 with TRBJ1-1; D is unresolved. Germline lookup yields CDR1 SGHAT and CDR2 FQNNGV. V was pared by 1 base and J by 7 bases, with 13 bases between. The length of the CDR3 is 14 residues. CDR3 protein: CASSLAGGSGEAFF. In DNA form, the CDR3 reads TGTGCCAGCAGCTTAGCCGGCGGTAGCGGTGAAGCTTTCTTT.

The chain carries TRBV9 and TRBJ2-5; 8 nucleotides line up with TRBD1. Germline V gene sequence: CDR1 SGDLS, CDR2 YYNGEE. Germline trimming cut 1 base from V and 5 bases from J; bases unmatched to any gene: 10. The CDR3 covers 16 residues. The CDR3 here is CASSVQGAIAGETQYF. CDR3 bases: TGTGCCAGCAGCGTACAGGGGGCGATTGCAGGGGAGACCCAGTACTTC.

The J gene is TRBJ1-2, the V gene TRBV7-2; the match to TRBD1 covers 8 bases. V gave up 1 base and J gave up 7 bases; unmatched junction bases: 5. This CDR3 spans 14 amino acids. Germline V gene data show CDR1 as SGHTA and CDR2 as FQGNSA. CDR3 in DNA: TGTGCCAGCAGCTTAGAGACGACAGGGGTTGGCTACACCTTC. It is translated as CASSLETTGVGYTF.

This rearrangement joins TRBV24-1 to TRBJ1-6, with D uncertain. Per the germline V gene, CDR1 is KGHDR and CDR2 is SFDVKD. Trimming took 12 bases from V and 7 from J, leaving 15 bases between them. The CDR3 is 13 amino acids. The CDR3 is CAVLRVLNSPLHF. The CDR3 DNA follows: TGTGCCGTCCTTCGTGTCCTAAATTCACCCCTCCACTTT.

The V and J genes are TRBV11-3 and TRBJ2-2; a possible D gene is TRBD2 (5 bases). V lost 5 bases to trimming and J lost 1 base, with 11 bases between them. The germline gives CDR1 SGHNT, CDR2 YENEEA. The CDR3 length is 15 residues. CDR3 protein: CASSRRGKNTGELFF. The DNA for the CDR3 is TGTGCCAGCAGCCGCCGGGGAAAGAACACCGGGGAGCTGTTTTTT.

The CDR3 DNA reads as TGTGCCAGCAGCTTAGATCCAGGGGGAAACGGTGGCTACACCTTC. It encodes CASSLDPGGNGGYTF. This rearrangement joins TRBV7-2 to TRBJ1-2; TRBD1 aligns across 7 bases. Germline V gene lookup returns CDR1 SGHTA and CDR2 FQGNSA. The CDR3 extends over 15 amino acids. V dropped 1 base and J dropped 7; count of bases not matched to a gene: 9.

As DNA, the CDR3 is TGTGCCAGCGGACCGGGACAGATATCTAGCACAGATACGCAGTATTTT. Encoded protein: CASGPGQISSTDTQYF. This sequence joins TRBV11-1 and TRBJ2-3; 7 nucleotides align to TRBD1. The germline gives CDR1 SGHAT, CDR2 FQDESV (reference sequence). Trimming removed 8 bases from V and 0 bases from J; junction bases left unmatched: 11. This CDR3 has 16 residues. Using reference TRBV11-1 and TRBJ2-3 for the parts outside the CDR3, the full variable domain is EAEVAQSPRYKITEKSQAVAFWCDPISGHATLYWYRQILGQGPELLVQFQDESVVDDSQLPKDRFSAERLKGVDSTLKIQPAELGDSAMYLCASGPGQISSTDTQYFGPGTRLTVL.

Worth noting for this clone: Other DNA sequences in this specimen translate into the identical CDR3. V is TRBV19 and J is TRBJ1-1; weak D call: TRBD1 (5 bases). The CDR3 contains 13 residues. Germline-derived CDR1 and CDR2 are LNHDA and SQIVND (reference sequence). The V end was cut by 5 bases, the J end by 2 bases, with 9 bases between. In nucleotides, the CDR3 is TGTGCCAGTAGTTTTACAGGAAACACTGAAGCTTTCTTT. This translates into CASSFTGNTEAFF.

The rearrangement joins TRBV13 to TRBJ1-5; TRBD1 agrees at 10 bases. Looked up from germline, CDR1 is PRHDT and CDR2 is FYEKMQ (reference sequence). V shed 5 bases, J shed 6 bases, and the junction held 7 bases outside the gene matches. CDR3 length equals 15 residues. CDR3 residues: CASSLGTGETQPQHF. CDR3 nucleotide sequence: TGTGCCAGCAGCCTCGGGACAGGGGAGACTCAGCCCCAGCATTTT.

The chain has TRBV15 and TRBJ1-3; D not resolved. V lost 0 bases and J 2 bases, leaving 8 bases between the germline ends. The CDR3 has 15 residues. In germline, CDR1 is LNHNV, CDR2 YYDKDF (reference sequence). CDR3 DNA: TGTGCCACCAGCAGAGACCGACACCCTGGAAACACCATATATTTT. It specifies CATSRDRHPGNTIYF.

The gene calls are TRBV6-5 and TRBJ2-7; D is ambiguous. This CDR3 is 13 amino acids long. The germline V gene has CDR1 MNHEY and CDR2 SVGAGI. Between the trimmed V and J ends, which lost 0 bases and 13 bases, there was a span of 16 bases. DNA for the CDR3: TGTGCCAGCAGTTACTCGGTTCGCAGGCGAGAATACTTC. Protein sequence: CASSYSVRRREYF.

The rearrangement links TRBV10-3 to TRBJ2-1; maybe TRBD1 (5 bases). V was trimmed by 5 bases and J by 6 bases, leaving 14 bases between them. This CDR3 spans 14 amino acids. The germline gives CDR1 ENHRY, CDR2 SYGVKD. The chain's CDR3 is CAISPWGMSNEQFF. CDR3 in DNA: TGTGCCATCAGTCCATGGGGCATGTCCAATGAGCAGTTCTTC.

This clone has only one observation. The CDR3 region has the DNA TGTGCCAGCAGCTTAGTTAATGGAGGGGACTATGGCTACACCTTC. Its translation: CASSLVNGGDYGYTF. This chain uses TRBV7-2 with TRBJ1-2; possible D gene TRBD1, 5 bases. The CDR3 sequence is 15 residues long. With 1 base removed from V and 3 bases from J, the gap between germline ends came to 12 bases. Germline assignment: CDR1 SGHTA and CDR2 FQGNSA.